Shown below are 17 T cell receptor beta chains from a single sample sequenced in a study of shared clonotypes between healthy human individuals. The assay was immunoSEQ multiplex PCR, and TCRdb's table has in-frame clones only and misses some. This repertoire shows some 450,000 clones, roughly four fifths found once; its top ten account for about 12%. Sequenced input: PBMCs. The receptors stem from a woman aged 40-49 years in good health. Some clones in this sample may be carry-over from other donors' samples.

V gene TRBV6-1 combines with J gene TRBJ2-2, with D maybe TRBD2 (6 bases). Trimming cost V 3 bases and J 3 bases, with 17 bases left between them. CDR3 size: 17 residues. Germline CDR1 is MNHNS and CDR2 is SASEGT. In DNA, the CDR3 is TGTGCCAGCAGTGATGATCGGGAGTATAGGGACACCGGGGAGCTGTTTTTT. Its translation is CASSDDREYRDTGELFF.

The chain has TRBV30 and TRBJ1-3; D is unclear. This CDR3 is built from 12 residues. The germline V gene has CDR1 GTSNPN and CDR2 SVGIG (reference sequence). V was pared by 0 bases and J by 3 bases, with 3 bases between. CDR3 bases: TGTGCCTGGAGTGTATTTGGAAACACCATATATTTT. Its protein product is CAWSVFGNTIYF.

The gene calls are TRBV7-2 and TRBJ2-5, with D maybe TRBD2 (5 bases). The V gene lost 4 bases and the J gene lost 1 base, with 16 bases spanning the gap. Germline V gene lookup returns CDR1 SGHTA and CDR2 FQGNSA. This CDR3 contains 16 residues. The CDR3 nucleotides are TGTGCCAGCAGCTCCGGGGTAGCTAACAGCCAAGAGACCCAGTACTTC. Protein: CASSSGVANSQETQYF.

J is TRBJ2-7 and V is TRBV6-5; TRBD1 might be the D (6 bases). CDR1 and CDR2 from the germline V gene are MNHEY and SVGAGI. V dropped 5 bases and J dropped 0 bases, with 8 bases sitting between them. The CDR3 loop spans 13 amino acids. The DNA of the CDR3 is TGTGCCAGCAGTAAACAGGGCTCCTACGAGCAGTACTTC. It yields the protein CASSKQGSYEQYF.

The V gene is TRBV5-1, the J gene TRBJ1-1, with TRBD1 as a possible D gene (5 bases). This CDR3 comprises 15 residues. Deletions cut 0 bases from V and 5 bases from J, with 14 bases between. CDR1 and CDR2 from the germline V gene are SGHRS and YFSETQ. In nucleotides, the CDR3 is TGCGCCAGCAGCTTGGGACAGCCCCAACCAACTGAAGCTTTCTTT. Translating gives CASSLGQPQPTEAFF.

This sequence joins TRBV30 and TRBJ1-5; D is perhaps TRBD1 (5 bases). The V gene's germline CDR1 is GTSNPN and CDR2 SVGIG (reference sequence). Trimming removed 5 bases from V and 3 bases from J, with 11 bases in between. CDR3 length: 13 amino acids. For the CDR3, the DNA is TGTGCCTGGGCCCCGGGACCCAATCAGCCCCAGCATTTT. Protein product: CAWAPGPNQPQHF.

This chain uses TRBV14 with TRBJ1-1; D not resolved. Germline V gives CDR1 SGHDN, CDR2 FVKESK. This CDR3 contains 17 residues. The V and J ends lost 1 base and 1 base respectively, with 16 bases between them. In DNA, the CDR3 is TGTGCCAGCAGCCAAGGTCCCTACTGGGTAGAGAACACTGAAGCTTTCTTT. As protein: CASSQGPYWVENTEAFF.

CDR3 loop: CASSRVQGNEQFF. The CDR3 bases are TGTGCCAGTAGTCGGGTACAGGGAAATGAGCAGTTCTTC. V gene TRBV19 combines with J gene TRBJ2-1; tentative D call: TRBD1 (6 bases). The germline V gene has CDR1 LNHDA and CDR2 SQIVND (reference sequence). The CDR3 is 13 amino acids. Trimming took 5 bases from V and 7 from J, leaving 12 bases between them.

As concerns this clone: With only one base between it and a far larger clone, this is likely a read error. The CDR3 sequence: CAIEGEGNYGYTF. CDR3 in DNA: TGTGCCATCGAGGGAGAGGGGAATTATGGCTACACCTTC. The chain is built from TRBV6-1 and TRBJ1-2; perhaps TRBD1 as D (5 bases). CDR3 length: 13 amino acids. CDR1 is MNHNS and CDR2 is SASEGT in the germline V gene. V was cut by 10 bases and J by 5 bases, with 17 bases left in between.

V and J are TRBV10-3 and TRBJ1-1; TRBD1 matches 8 bases. Losses at the gene ends were 6 bases for V and 4 bases for J; bases not matched to a gene: 7. CDR3 length equals 14 residues. CDR1 and CDR2 (germline): ENHRY, SYGVKD. Here the CDR3 reads CAIRRQGKGTEAFF. Here the CDR3 DNA reads TGTGCCATCAGGAGACAGGGGAAGGGCACTGAAGCTTTCTTT.

As regards this clone: At one end, the junction sequence differs from germline, possibly due to a read error. This chain joins TRBV30 and TRBJ2-7, with 7 bases lining up with TRBD2. Germline assignment: CDR1 GTSNPN and CDR2 SVGIG (reference sequence). The CDR3 sequence is 17 residues long. CDR3 coding DNA: TGTGCCTGGACCTTGGGAGGGGCACCTAGCCCCGGCTACGGGCAGTACTTC. This encodes CAWTLGGAPSPGYGQYF. The entire variable domain, with the rest obtained from reference TRBV30 and TRBJ2-7, is as follows: SQTIHQWPATLVQPVGSPLSLECTVEGTSNPNLYWYRQAAGRGLQLLFYSVGIGQISSEVPQNLSASRPQDRQFILSSKKLLLSDSGFYLCAWTLGGAPSPGYGQYFGPGTRLTVT.

This chain links TRBV5-6 with TRBJ2-7, with 8 bases lining up with TRBD2. CDR3 length: 14 residues. Germline V CDR1 and CDR2: SGHDT, YYEEEE. J was trimmed by 0 bases and V by 5 bases; bases with no gene match: 4. This chain's CDR3 is CASRPGTSSYEQYF. The CDR3 DNA follows: TGTGCCAGCAGGCCCGGGACTAGCTCCTACGAGCAGTACTTC.

V gene TRBV7-2 combines with J gene TRBJ2-3; D gene ambiguous. V was shortened by 5 bases and J by 6 bases, with 18 bases between the two germline ends. The CDR3 is 15 amino acids. Germline CDR1 SGHTA, CDR2 FQGNSA. The CDR3 DNA follows: TGTGCCAGCAGCCCTGCCAAGCCTATCGGGGATACGCAGTATTTT. Translating it yields CASSPAKPIGDTQYF.

V is TRBV11-2 and J is TRBJ2-3, with 11 bases identical to TRBD2. Germline-derived CDR1 and CDR2 are SGHAT and FQNNGV. CDR3 length: 16 residues. J lost 2 bases, V lost 5 bases, and 6 bases had no gene match. CDR3 amino acids: CASSGRTSGLTDTQYF. The CDR3 DNA is TGTGCCAGCAGCGGACGGACTAGCGGGCTCACAGATACGCAGTATTTT.

The chain has TRBV6-1 and TRBJ2-7; no clear D gene. Germline values: CDR1 MNHNS, CDR2 SASEGT. CDR3 length: 14 residues. Deletions cut 2 bases from V and 3 bases from J, with 11 bases between. The CDR3 reads CASSEHRLLYEQYF. CDR3 coding DNA: TGTGCCAGCAGTGAACATCGGCTCCTCTACGAGCAGTACTTC.

This chain joins TRBV6-6 and TRBJ2-1; D not certain. This CDR3 spans 15 amino acids. The germline V gene has CDR1 MNHNY and CDR2 SVGAGI (reference sequence). The ends were cut back, 6 bases at V and 5 bases at J, with 17 bases in the middle. CDR3 protein: CASSAWSTGHNEQFF. As DNA, the CDR3 is TGTGCCAGCAGCGCCTGGAGCACCGGGCACAATGAGCAGTTCTTC.

To note about this clone: It is likely a read error: a sequence one base away is far more abundant. The chain recombines TRBV29-1 with TRBJ2-2, with 10 bases aligning to TRBD2. The CDR3 spans 16 residues. Germline CDR1 reads SQVTM; CDR2 reads ANQGSEA. The junction had 11 bases not matched to a gene; V was cut back by 4 bases and J by 6 bases. The CDR3 loop reads CSVGASGGLLSGELFF. Here the CDR3 DNA reads TGCAGCGTTGGGGCTAGCGGGGGCCTCTTGTCCGGGGAGCTGTTTTTT.